This record concerns one TCR beta chain sequence. Trimming removed 7 bases from V and 5 bases from J, with 21 bases in between. Germline assignment: CDR1 LNHDA and CDR2 SQIVND (reference sequence). The CDR3 totals 16 residues. The authors' processing: By means of reference gene primer amplification, nucleated cell counts were estimated. Libraries were prepared by immunoSEQ multiplex PCR; TCRdb keeps only in-frame clonotypes and omits some of them. Clonal size and the V and J genes are those of that table, whereas D and trimming came from the DNA. The sample includes over 130,000 clones, about 85% of them seen just once. These data originate in a study of blood T cell repertoires in COVID-19. The wider study: The United States, Italy and Spain supplied acute and convalescent COVID-19 samples. Nucleic acid was either cDNA or gDNA, and it came from T cells, B-cell-depleted T cells, or PBMCs.

Sequencing was performed on peripheral blood. V usage is TRBV19 and J usage is TRBJ1-5; TRBD1 is a possible D gene (5 bases). The clonotype originates from a woman aged 60-75 years with active or convalescent COVID-19. The CDR3 bases are TGTGCCAGTACCCAGGTGGGGCAGGCAGAATATCAGCCCCAGCATTTT. Protein product: CASTQVGQAEYQPQHF.